Listed here is a single T cell receptor beta chain. No antigen is known for it. The data derive from a study of cytomegalovirus exposure and HLA in healthy donors. Findings of the study overall: TCR association rates varied by HLA locus in a later analysis, with DRB1 highest and HLA-C lowest. The study designated 150 to 200 TCR beta chains cytomegalovirus-associated. It was likely that a cluster of highly shared sequence variants was a sequencing artifact.

The PCR contained 60 Vbeta and 13 Jbeta primers. Authors' data handling: It was a later analysis that counted tens of millions of unique TCR beta chains, of which roughly 11 million were shared. TCRdb's table, derived via immunoSEQ multiplex PCR, lists solely in-frame clones and lacks some. V and J calls and clone size are given by that table; D and trimming were obtained from the DNA. The top ten clones hold approximately 1.7% of a sample with around 100,000 clones, around 73% of them seen once. The CDR3 runs 13 residues. Per germline, CDR1 MGHRA and CDR2 YSYEKL. The V gene lost 0 bases and the J gene lost 8 bases, with 8 bases spanning the gap.

The rearrangement links TRBV4-1 to TRBJ2-1; TRBD2 might be the D (6 bases). Sequencing used PBMCs. This sequence was found in a woman between 40 and 50 years old in good health and CMV-seronegative. CDR3 sequence reads: CASSQEGGDEQFF. CDR3 coding DNA: TGCGCCAGCAGCCAAGAAGGCGGGGATGAGCAGTTCTTC.